The clone carrying this T cell receptor beta chain was counted a few times. This specimen belongs to a study of blood T cell repertoires in COVID-19. Study details: Samples representing acute and convalescent COVID-19 were sourced from the United States, Italy and Spain. Sources were T cells, B-cell-depleted T cells, or PBMCs; the material itself was cDNA or gDNA.

The authors' processing: Estimation of nucleated cell counts was performed using reference gene primer amplification. Profiled with immunoSEQ multiplex PCR; TCRdb holds only in-frame clones, not every one. V, J and clone size are taken as reported in that table, and D and trimming were inferred from the DNA itself. The table includes 150,000 to 200,000 clones, approximately 79% detected once. Trimming left V 4 bases short and J 0 bases short, with 15 bases between. Germline CDR1 SGHTA, CDR2 FQGTGA. The CDR3 runs to 17 residues. Source material: peripheral blood. The rearrangement uses TRBV7-3 and TRBJ2-2, with TRBD2 as a possible D gene (7 bases). This TCR derives from a woman aged 55-69 years with COVID-19, enrolled during active disease. CDR3 nucleotide sequence: TGTGCCAGCAGCTCACCCCCGGGGGGCGCGAACACCGGGGAGCTGTTTTTT. It yields the protein CASSSPPGGANTGELFF. Filled out from reference TRBV7-3 and TRBJ2-2, the complete variable domain reads GAGVSQTPSNKVTEKGKYVELRCDPISGHTALYWYRQSLGQGPEFLIYFQGTGAADDSGLPNDRFFAVRPEGSVSTLKIQRTERGDSAVYLCASSSPPGGANTGELFFGEGSRLTVL.